This T cell receptor (beta chain) comes out of a study of blood T cells in healthy people across ages. For the second PCR, which ran for about 7 to 11 cycles, a sample-barcoded 5' primer and a J-beta primer mix were used. Each cDNA molecule was tagged by a template-switch adaptor with 12 random nucleotides. Each CDR3 protein gets one entry after TCRdb re-called the 5' RACE reads with MiXCR. The data hold 760,000 or so distinct CDR3 sequences, with about 25% observed a single time. This CDR3 has 14 amino acids. Germline V gene data show CDR1 as SGHRS and CDR2 as YFSETQ. Donation came from healthy Caucasian individuals in Russia who were aged 6 to 90. These data were also filed under a second study, of T cells of mothers and their children. From that second work: Whatever RNA was extracted went entirely into cDNA synthesis, at about 1.4 ug per 15 ul. Each child contributed about 3 million TCR beta CDR3 reads, while each mother contributed over 9.5 million.

The chain employs TRBV5-1 and TRBJ2-5; D is perhaps TRBD1 or TRBD2 (6 bases each). The DNA end lines up better with TRBJ2-7; the J call may be wrong. Sequencing was done on a sample of blood. This sequence originates from a boy aged 5-17 years in good health. CDR3 loop: CASSLERGDDEQYF. DNA for the CDR3: TGCGCCAGCAGCTTGGAAAGGGGGGACGACGAGCAGTACTTC.